What follows is one T cell receptor (beta chain) and its context. The antigen remains unidentified. CDR3 length equals 14 residues. Germline loops: CDR1 LGHNA, CDR2 YNFKEQ. The V gene lost 0 bases and the J gene lost 2 bases, with 7 bases spanning the gap. This sample is drawn from a study of TIL therapy for anti-PD-1-resistant metastatic lung cancer. Overall study findings and caveats: This highly selected cohort may not generalize to typical lung cancer patients.

The immunoSEQ assay was v3. Profiling relied on immunoSEQ multiplex PCR, and the TCRdb table lists in-frame clones only, not all of them. This sample has approximately 30,000 clones, with 74% found just once. Time point denoted: pre-treatment sample, taken before nivolumab and TIL therapy. Enrollment ran from 2017 to early 2020. This clonotype was sampled from a woman between 30 and 85 years old with non-small cell lung cancer. The rearrangement links TRBV4-2 to TRBJ1-2; no definite D call. The source was blood, collected at baseline. The CDR3 DNA follows: TGTGCCAGCAGCCAAGATTCAGCCAACTATGGCTACACCTTC. This translates into CASSQDSANYGYTF.